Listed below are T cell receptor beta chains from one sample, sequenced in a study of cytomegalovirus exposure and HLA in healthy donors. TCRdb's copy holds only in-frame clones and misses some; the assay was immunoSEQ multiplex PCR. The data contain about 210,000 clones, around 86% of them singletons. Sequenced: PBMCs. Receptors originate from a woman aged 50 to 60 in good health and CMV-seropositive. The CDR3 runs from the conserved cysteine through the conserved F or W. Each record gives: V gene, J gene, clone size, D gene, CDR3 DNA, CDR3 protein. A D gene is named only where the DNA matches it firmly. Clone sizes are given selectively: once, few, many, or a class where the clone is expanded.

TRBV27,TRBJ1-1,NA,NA,TGTGCCAGCAGTTTTGGGGGCGACACTGAAGCTTTCTTT,CASSFGGDTEAFF
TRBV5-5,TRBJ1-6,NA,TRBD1,TGTGCCAGCAGCACCGAAACCGGGACAGTTCTTTTAACTTCACCCCTCCACTTT,CASSTETGTVLLTSPLHF
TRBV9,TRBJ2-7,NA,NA,TGTGCCAGCAGCGTAGTAGGAGGCGAGCAGTACTTC,CASSVVGGEQYF
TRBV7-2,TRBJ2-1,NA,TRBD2,TGTGCCAGCAGCTTAGTTGGGCGATCGGGGGGGCAAAATGAGCAGTTCTTC,CASSLVGRSGGQNEQFF
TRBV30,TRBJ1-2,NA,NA,TGTGCCTGGAGTGTAAAGGGGGCTAACTATGGCTACACCTTC,CAWSVKGANYGYTF
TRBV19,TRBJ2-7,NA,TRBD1,TGTGCCAGTAGTCCGGGACAGGGTCAGACCGAGCAGTACTTC,CASSPGQGQTEQYF
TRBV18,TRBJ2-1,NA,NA,TGTGCCAGCTCTAAACAGGATGCCGGCTACAATGAGCAGTTCTTC,CASSKQDAGYNEQFF
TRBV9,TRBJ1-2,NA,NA,TGTGCCAGCAGCGTAGCTAGCCAGCAGAATACTAACTATGGCTACACCTTC,CASSVASQQNTNYGYTF
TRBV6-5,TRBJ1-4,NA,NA,TGTGCCAGCAGACAGACTAATGAAAAACTGTTTTTT,CASRQTNEKLFF
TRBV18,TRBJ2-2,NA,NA,TGTGCCAGCTCAAGAGAAGCTCAGACTAACACCGGGGAGCTGTTTTTT,CASSREAQTNTGELFF
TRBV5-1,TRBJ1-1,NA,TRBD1,TGCGCCAGCAGCCGGGGACAGGGGGACACTGAAGCTTTCTTT,CASSRGQGDTEAFF
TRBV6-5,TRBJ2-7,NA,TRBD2,TGTGCCAGCAGACCGGGACTAGCGACCGACGAGCAGTACTTC,CASRPGLATDEQYF
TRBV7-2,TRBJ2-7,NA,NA,TGTGCCAGCAGCTTAGTCCAGGGCCCGGTCCACGAGCAGTACTTC,CASSLVQGPVHEQYF
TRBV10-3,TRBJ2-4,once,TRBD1,TGTGCCATCAGTGAGCTACAGGGGGCCAAAAACATTCAGTACTTC,CAISELQGAKNIQYF
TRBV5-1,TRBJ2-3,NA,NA,TGCGCCAGCAGCTTGTCCGGACTCTACTCGGATACGCAGTATTTT,CASSLSGLYSDTQYF
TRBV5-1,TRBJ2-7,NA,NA,TGCGCCAGCAGCTTGTCACAGGGCGGCTACGAGCAGTACTTC,CASSLSQGGYEQYF
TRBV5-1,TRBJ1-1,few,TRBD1,TGCGCCAGCAGCTCCGGACAGGTGAACACTGAAGCTTTCTTT,CASSSGQVNTEAFF
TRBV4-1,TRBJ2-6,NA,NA,TGCGCCAGCAGCCAAGTCCCTTCGCAGGGATTTGTCTCTGGGGCCAACGTCCTGACTTTC,CASSQVPSQGFVSGANVLTF
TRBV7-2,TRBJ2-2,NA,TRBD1,TGTGCCAGCAGCGCATGGACAGGGCTTAACACCGGGGAGCTGTTTTTT,CASSAWTGLNTGELFF
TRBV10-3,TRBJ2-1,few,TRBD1,TGTGCCATCAGGGACAACACAGGGGTGGGGGAGCAGTTCTTC,CAIRDNTGVGEQFF
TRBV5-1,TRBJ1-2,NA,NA,TGCGCCAGCAGCCCCAAAGGACAGAGAATATATGGCTACACCTTC,CASSPKGQRIYGYTF
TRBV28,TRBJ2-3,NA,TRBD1,TGTGCCAGCATAAGGGGACAGAACTTATTCACAGATACGCAGTATTTT,CASIRGQNLFTDTQYF
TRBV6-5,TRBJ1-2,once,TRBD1,TGTGCCAGCAGTTGGGACAGATATGGCTACACCTTC,CASSWDRYGYTF
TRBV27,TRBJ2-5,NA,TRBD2,TGTGCCAGCAGTCCCCGACTAGCGGGGGGGGAGACCCAGTACTTC,CASSPRLAGGETQYF
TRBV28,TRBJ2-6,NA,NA,TGTGCCAGCAGTTTACATTCCTCTGGGGCCAACGTCCTGACTTTC,CASSLHSSGANVLTF